This T cell receptor (beta chain) is drawn from a study of CXCR3-negative and CXCR3-positive naive CD8 T cells. Notes on this clonotype: Its specificity is not known.

UMI labels and 5' RACE were used to prepare the TRB cDNA libraries. Reprocessing the 5' RACE reads, TCRdb reports a single entry for every CDR3 protein and omits DNA. Its clone listing holds about 150,000 distinct CDR3 sequences. Study conclusions and caveats: For memory CD8+ cells diversity was much lower, but both naive subsets had comparably high diversity. Hydrophobicity of TRB CDR3s was greater in CXCR3-positive naive cells than in CXCR3-negative naive cells. Memory cells showed distinct TRBV-TRBJ patterns, while the two naive subsets matched.

Subsets of CD8+ T cells were each sorted in triplicate at approximately 270,000 cells apiece. Among CD8+ T cells, naive ones were CD45RO-CCR7+CD27+CD95-. Germline V gene sequence: CDR1 KGHDR, CDR2 SFDVKD. The CDR3 is 17 amino acids. The TCR originated in a human donor in good health. Some clones in this sample may be carry-over from other donors' samples. Source material: naive CXCR3+ CD8+ T cells from blood. Described subset: CD45RO-CCR7+CD27+CD95- naive CD8+ T cells expressing CXCR3 (TNR3+). V usage is TRBV24-1 and J usage is TRBJ2-1; with no DNA, the TCRdb D assignment of TRBD2 cannot be verified. CDR3 residues: CATSEPLAGSAYNEQFF.